The rows below give T cell receptor beta chains drawn from one sample of a study of blood T cells in healthy people across ages. TCRdb used MiXCR to reprocess the 5' RACE reads, holding one entry per CDR3 protein. The sample yields approximately 800,000 distinct CDR3 sequences, about 62% seen once. The sample comprised blood. Source of these receptors: a man younger than 45 in good health. Each CDR3 is given with its conserved first and last residue. The order of the fields is V gene, J gene, clone size, D gene, CDR3 protein, CDR3 DNA. A D gene is named only where the DNA matches it firmly. Size values are once, few and many counts, or a class for expanded clones, and some rows have none.

V: TRBV5-1; J: TRBJ1-2; size: few; D: TRBD1; CDR3: CASSLVQGGDYGYTF; DNA: TGCGCCAGCAGCTTGGTACAGGGGGGCGACTATGGCTACACCTTC
V: TRBV9; J: TRBJ2-1; size: .; D: TRBD2; CDR3: CASSVSPSGGAREQFF; DNA: TGTGCCAGCAGCGTAAGTCCGAGCGGGGGGGCCCGAGAGCAGTTCTTC
V: TRBV20-1; J: TRBJ2-3; size: few; D: TRBD1; CDR3: CSATGQGGTDTQYF; DNA: TGCAGTGCTACCGGACAGGGAGGAACAGATACGCAGTATTTT
V: TRBV3-1; J: TRBJ2-6; size: .; D: .; CDR3: CASSQDPGIETIVLTF; DNA: TGTGCCAGCAGCCAGGACCCCGGGATAGAGACAATCGTCCTGACTTTC
V: TRBV4-3; J: TRBJ2-1; size: .; D: .; CDR3: CASSQALAPNNEQFF; DNA: TGCGCCAGCAGCCAAGCCCTAGCTCCTAACAATGAGCAGTTCTTC
V: TRBV4-3; J: TRBJ2-2; size: .; D: .; CDR3: CASSQDRVAFTGELFF; DNA: TGCGCCAGCAGCCAAGATCGTGTTGCTTTCACCGGGGAGCTGTTTTTT
V: TRBV27; J: TRBJ2-7; size: .; D: TRBD2; CDR3: CASSRRLAGDEQYF; DNA: TGTGCCAGCAGCCGGAGACTAGCGGGGGACGAGCAGTACTTC
V: TRBV20-1; J: TRBJ2-1; size: .; D: TRBD2; CDR3: CSLLGTGGTSGRGDEQFF; DNA: TGCAGTTTGCTAGGGACAGGGGGGACTAGCGGGAGGGGGGATGAGCAGTTCTTC
V: TRBV5-1; J: TRBJ2-7; size: once; D: .; CDR3: CASGTSGHEQYF; DNA: TGCGCCAGCGGAACTAGTGGGCACGAGCAGTACTTC
V: TRBV20-1; J: TRBJ2-1; size: few; D: .; CDR3: CSARVGVEQFF; DNA: TGCAGTGCTAGAGTAGGGGTTGAGCAGTTCTTC
V: TRBV6-1; J: TRBJ1-2; size: .; D: .; CDR3: CASSEALRGPYGYTF; DNA: TGTGCCAGCAGTGAAGCGCTTAGGGGTCCCTATGGCTACACCTTC
V: TRBV7-2; J: TRBJ2-1; size: .; D: .; CDR3: CASSLGPAPQNEQFF; DNA: TGTGCCAGCAGCTTAGGGCCCGCCCCGCAGAATGAGCAGTTCTTC
V: TRBV30; J: TRBJ2-5; size: few; D: .; CDR3: CAWSAGGWETQYF; DNA: TGTGCCTGGAGTGCCGGGGGTTGGGAGACCCAGTACTTC
V: TRBV29-1; J: TRBJ2-3; size: .; D: TRBD1; CDR3: CSVDQGETDTQYF; DNA: TGCAGCGTTGATCAGGGGGAAACAGATACGCAGTATTTT
V: TRBV12-3/TRBV12-4; J: TRBJ2-1; size: few; D: TRBD2; CDR3: CASRAVMGGAYNEQFF; DNA: TGTGCCAGCAGAGCGGTGATGGGGGGGGCCTACAATGAGCAGTTCTTC
V: TRBV12-3/TRBV12-4; J: TRBJ2-6; size: .; D: .; CDR3: CASSGSPTSGANVLTF; DNA: TGTGCCAGCAGTGGGAGTCCGACCTCTGGGGCCAACGTCCTGACTTTC
V: TRBV6-6; J: TRBJ2-5; size: .; D: .; CDR3: CASSSRPFGETQYF; DNA: TGTGCCAGCAGTTCCCGCCCCTTCGGAGAGACCCAGTACTTC
V: TRBV12-3/TRBV12-4; J: TRBJ2-1; size: .; D: .; CDR3: CASSLMWGEQFF; DNA: TGTGCCAGCAGTTTAATGTGGGGTGAGCAGTTCTTC
V: TRBV6-6; J: TRBJ1-5; size: few; D: .; CDR3: CASSYSNGGRSAQHF; DNA: TGTGCCAGCAGTTACTCGAACGGGGGGAGGTCAGCCCAGCATTTT
V: TRBV5-6; J: TRBJ1-2; size: .; D: .; CDR3: CASSWSLANYGYTF; DNA: TGTGCCAGCAGCTGGAGTCTGGCTAACTATGGCTACACCTTC
V: TRBV29-1; J: TRBJ2-1; size: .; D: TRBD1; CDR3: CSVAGTEAYNEQFF; DNA: TGCAGCGTTGCCGGGACAGAGGCCTACAATGAGCAGTTCTTC
V: TRBV5-1; J: TRBJ2-1; size: few; D: .; CDR3: CASSSTRRSYEQFF; DNA: TGCGCCAGCAGCTCAACACGGAGGTCATATGAGCAGTTCTTC
V: TRBV7-2; J: TRBJ2-1; size: .; D: TRBD2; CDR3: CASSLTSGAPYNEQFF; DNA: TGTGCCAGCAGCTTAACTAGCGGGGCCCCCTACAATGAGCAGTTCTTC
V: TRBV20-1; J: TRBJ2-5; size: .; D: TRBD2; CDR3: CSAKSSGGQETQYF; DNA: TGCAGTGCAAAATCTAGCGGGGGACAAGAGACCCAGTACTTC
V: TRBV7-8; J: TRBJ2-1; size: once; D: .; CDR3: CASSLSGSWDEQFF; DNA: TGTGCCAGCAGCTTATCTGGGAGCTGGGATGAGCAGTTCTTC
V: TRBV9; J: TRBJ2-1; size: once; D: .; CDR3: CASSVGTNPKEQFF; DNA: TGTGCCAGCAGCGTAGGGACAAACCCAAAAGAGCAGTTCTTC
V: TRBV5-1; J: TRBJ2-3; size: .; D: .; CDR3: CASSLVQGPSDTQYF; DNA: TGCGCCAGCAGCTTGGTACAGGGACCCTCAGATACGCAGTATTTT
V: TRBV6-2/TRBV6-3; J: TRBJ2-7; size: .; D: .; CDR3: CASTGGTRTYEQYF; DNA: TGTGCCAGCACCGGGGGGACACGGACCTACGAGCAGTACTTC
V: TRBV7-3; J: TRBJ1-2; size: .; D: TRBD1; CDR3: CASSPFTGGGGGYTF; DNA: TGTGCCAGCAGCCCATTCACAGGGGGAGGTGGTGGCTACACCTTC
V: TRBV7-9; J: TRBJ2-3; size: few; D: .; CDR3: CASSFSRLAEFTDTQYF; DNA: TGTGCCAGCAGCTTCTCGCGCTTAGCAGAGTTCACAGATACGCAGTATTTT
V: TRBV18; J: TRBJ1-1; size: .; D: .; CDR3: CASSPRAQEAFF; DNA: TGTGCCAGCTCACCACGGGCACAAGAAGCTTTCTTT
V: TRBV12-3/TRBV12-4; J: TRBJ2-3; size: few; D: .; CDR3: CASSLPARTDTQYF; DNA: TGTGCCAGCAGTCTCCCGGCAAGGACAGATACGCAGTATTTT
V: TRBV6-6; J: TRBJ2-1; size: .; D: .; CDR3: CASSYFRHNEQFF; DNA: TGTGCCAGCAGTTATTTCAGACACAATGAGCAGTTCTTC
V: TRBV7-9; J: TRBJ2-3; size: .; D: TRBD2; CDR3: CASSPILAGGTDTQYF; DNA: TGTGCCAGCAGCCCTATTCTAGCGGGAGGCACAGATACGCAGTATTTT
V: TRBV6-6; J: TRBJ2-3; size: few; D: .; CDR3: CASSYSSTDTQYF; DNA: TGTGCCAGCAGTTACTCCTCCACAGATACGCAGTATTTT
V: TRBV9; J: TRBJ2-5; size: few; D: .; CDR3: CASSAGIFQETQYF; DNA: TGTGCCAGCAGCGCCGGGATTTTCCAAGAGACCCAGTACTTC
V: TRBV12-3/TRBV12-4; J: TRBJ2-1; size: .; D: TRBD2; CDR3: CASTASGGANEQFF; DNA: TGTGCCAGCACTGCTAGCGGGGGGGCGAATGAGCAGTTCTTC
V: TRBV20-1; J: TRBJ1-1; size: .; D: TRBD1; CDR3: CSAAGQSNTEAFF; DNA: TGCAGTGCTGCGGGACAGTCGAACACTGAAGCTTTCTTT
V: TRBV29-1; J: TRBJ2-5; size: .; D: TRBD1; CDR3: CSVPGQGAWQETQYF; DNA: TGCAGCGTGCCCGGACAGGGGGCTTGGCAGGAGACCCAGTACTTC
V: TRBV10-3; J: TRBJ1-5; size: .; D: TRBD1; CDR3: CAISDNRGGGNQPQHF; DNA: TGTGCCATCAGTGATAACAGGGGGGGGGGCAATCAGCCCCAGCATTTT
V: TRBV13; J: TRBJ2-7; size: .; D: .; CDR3: CASSLGRFPPYEQYF; DNA: TGTGCCAGCAGCTTAGGACGATTCCCACCCTACGAGCAGTACTTC
V: TRBV28; J: TRBJ2-5; size: once; D: .; CDR3: CASSTGLQETQYF; DNA: TGTGCCAGCAGTACGGGACTTCAAGAGACCCAGTACTTC
V: TRBV12-3/TRBV12-4; J: TRBJ1-5; size: .; D: .; CDR3: CASSVGASNQPQHF; DNA: TGTGCCAGCAGCGTGGGCGCTAGCAATCAGCCCCAGCATTTT
V: TRBV10-3; J: TRBJ1-2; size: .; D: .; CDR3: CAISRDGPYGYTF; DNA: TGTGCCATCAGCCGGGACGGCCCCTATGGCTACACCTTC
V: TRBV30; J: TRBJ2-7; size: .; D: .; CDR3: CAWGGLSYEQYF; DNA: TGTGCCTGGGGGGGCCTCTCCTACGAGCAGTACTTC
V: TRBV28; J: TRBJ2-7; size: .; D: TRBD1; CDR3: CASRQGASSYEQYF; DNA: TGTGCCAGCAGACAGGGGGCGAGTTCCTACGAGCAGTACTTC
V: TRBV9; J: TRBJ2-7; size: once; D: .; CDR3: CASSVGVSSYEQYF; DNA: TGTGCCAGCAGCGTAGGGGTTAGCTCCTACGAGCAGTACTTC
V: TRBV24-1; J: TRBJ2-1; size: .; D: TRBD1; CDR3: CATSDYRGREYNEQFF; DNA: TGTGCCACCAGTGATTACAGGGGGCGCGAGTACAATGAGCAGTTCTTC
V: TRBV27; J: TRBJ2-4; size: few; D: .; CDR3: CASSLYPSAKNIQYF; DNA: TGTGCCAGCAGTTTGTATCCGTCAGCCAAAAACATTCAGTACTTC
V: TRBV4-2; J: TRBJ2-1; size: .; D: TRBD2; CDR3: CASSPTGTSFDEQFF; DNA: TGTGCCAGCAGCCCCACCGGGACTAGCTTCGATGAGCAGTTCTTC
V: TRBV7-9; J: TRBJ2-1; size: .; D: .; CDR3: CASSLGGPSNEQFF; DNA: TGTGCCAGCAGCTTAGGCGGTCCGAGCAATGAGCAGTTCTTC
V: TRBV14; J: TRBJ1-2; size: .; D: .; CDR3: CASSQDMYAVNYGYTF; DNA: TGTGCCAGCAGCCAAGATATGTACGCAGTCAACTATGGCTACACCTTC
V: TRBV29-1; J: TRBJ2-7; size: .; D: .; CDR3: CSVWDGGETYEQYF; DNA: TGCAGCGTTTGGGACGGCGGGGAGACCTACGAGCAGTACTTC
V: TRBV7-2; J: TRBJ2-3; size: .; D: TRBD2; CDR3: CASSPGGRDTDTQYF; DNA: TGTGCCAGCAGCCCGGGGGGGCGAGACACAGATACGCAGTATTTT
V: TRBV20-1; J: TRBJ2-1; size: .; D: .; CDR3: CSAPSYSSYNEQFF; DNA: TGCAGTGCTCCGAGTTATAGCTCCTACAATGAGCAGTTCTTC